This section outlines one TCR beta chain sequence together with its context. People who had autoimmune disease history or systemic immunosuppression were excluded. These data are taken from a study of OX40 agonist ivuxolimab in advanced cancers. The germline CDR1 and CDR2 sequences are MNHEY and SVGAGI. This CDR3 is 16 amino acids long. The ends were cut back, 0 bases at V and 5 bases at J, with 16 bases in the middle. Measured with immunoSEQ multiplex PCR; TCRdb has only the in-frame clones, and not every one. The sample records roughly 34,000 clones, about 74% being singletons. Sequenced here: CD4+ or CD8+ T cells sorted from blood, sampled in a trial of the OX40 agonist ivuxolimab. This sequence originates from an adult with an advanced solid tumor such as melanoma, head and neck, liver or kidney cancer. The V and J genes are TRBV6-5 and TRBJ1-2; no firm D call. CDR3 amino acids: CASSYSFDGSRYGYTF. DNA for the CDR3: TGTGCCAGCAGTTACTCCTTTGACGGTTCTCGATATGGCTACACCTTC.